The rows below give T cell receptor beta chains drawn from one sample of a study of cytomegalovirus exposure and HLA in healthy donors. Libraries were prepared by immunoSEQ multiplex PCR; TCRdb keeps only in-frame clonotypes and omits some of them. The table includes 180,000 or so clones, 77% detected once. Material: PBMCs. Every receptor here comes from a man aged 18 to 29 in good health and CMV-seronegative. Each CDR3 is given with its conserved first and last residue.

TRBJ2-7 | TRBV27 | 14 | CASSLGQGGNEQYF
TRBJ2-2 | TRBV30 | 14 | CAWSVYTSTGELFF
TRBJ1-3 | TRBV9 | 14 | CASSVQGGGNTIYF
TRBJ2-1 | TRBV5-6 | 15 | CASSLRQGGYNEQFF
TRBJ1-2 | TRBV27 | 14 | CASSFLQGGYGYTF
TRBJ2-7 | TRBV28 | 15 | CASSSLGQGWHEQYF
TRBJ2-1 | TRBV11-3 | 17 | CASSTSSRDRGLNEQFF
TRBJ1-4 | TRBV2 | 13 | CASKDSNNEKLFF
TRBJ2-3 | TRBV5-6 | 15 | CASSPGLGRGDTQYF
TRBJ2-1 | TRBV5-4 | 15 | CASSLERGSYNEQFF
TRBJ2-1 | TRBV19 | 18 | CASSIGRLGVLHYNEQFF
TRBJ2-6 | TRBV6-5 | 16 | CASSYSGSLQANVLTF
TRBJ1-1 | TRBV4-3 | 15 | CASSQPGQQNTEAFF
TRBJ2-7 | TRBV25-1 | 15 | CASSEWTGSSYEQYF
TRBJ1-1 | TRBV15 | 15 | CATSRDPLGGTEAFF
TRBJ2-5 | TRBV6-6 | 13 | CASKLAGGETQYF
TRBJ1-5 | TRBV6-1 | 13 | CASEAGGGQPQHF
TRBJ2-2 | TRBV2 | 18 | CASRSTGTSGGGTGELFF
TRBJ2-5 | TRBV19 | 14 | CASNRGLEWETQYF
TRBJ1-1 | TRBV7-6 | 13 | CASSLGGVTEAFF
TRBJ2-1 | TRBV19 | 16 | CASSIPRSGSGNEQFF
TRBJ1-1 | TRBV7-3 | 15 | CASSRTGGAGTEAFF
TRBJ2-1 | TRBV30 | 15 | CAWSGRDRGQERQFF
TRBJ1-5 | TRBV6-6 | 14 | CASSDGGGGQPQHF
TRBJ1-1 | TRBV19 | 13 | CASRGRTNTEAFF
TRBJ2-1 | TRBV10-3 | 14 | CAISPLADVNEQFF
. | TRBV14 | 13 | CASSQVNNYEQYF